This is a list of T cell receptor beta chains from one sample in a study of cytomegalovirus exposure and HLA in healthy donors. Sequencing used immunoSEQ multiplex PCR; TCRdb keeps in-frame clones, though not all of them. Among some 180,000 clones listed, just over 75% were seen once. Sequenced sample: PBMCs. The receptors here all came from a woman aged 55-69 years in good health and CMV-seropositive. CDR3s include the opening cysteine and the closing phenylalanine or tryptophan. The D gene is left open where the match is weak. Size is stated for part of the rows, as once, few or many counts, or as a class when the clone is expanded.

TRBJ2-7 TRBV10-3 . . TGTGCCATCAGTGAGACTGGGGGGTCCGAGCAGTACTTC CAISETGGSEQYF
TRBJ1-2 TRBV7-9 few TRBD1 TGTGCCAGCAGCTCGACAGGGGACTTAGGCTACACCTTC CASSSTGDLGYTF
TRBJ2-1 TRBV5-4 . TRBD2 TGTGCCAGCAGCAACGGGGGGAGGACCTACAATGAGCAGTTCTTC CASSNGGRTYNEQFF
TRBJ1-4 TRBV18 . . TGTGCCAGCCATGGGGCGACTAATGAAAAACTGTTTTTT CASHGATNEKLFF
TRBJ2-3 TRBV18 . . TGTGCCAGCTCAGCCGGGGATACGCAGTATTTT CASSAGDTQYF
TRBJ1-6 TRBV6-5 . TRBD1 TGTGCCAGCACCTCGACAGGGAAGAATTCACCCCTCCACTTT CASTSTGKNSPLHF
TRBJ2-5 TRBV4-2 . TRBD2 TGTGCCAGCAGCCGGGGACTAGCGGGGGGCCCAGCGGGAGAGACCCAGTACTTC CASSRGLAGGPAGETQYF
TRBJ2-1 TRBV27 once . TGTGCCAGCAGTTCACAGGGCAATGAGCAGTTCTTC CASSSQGNEQFF
TRBJ2-5 TRBV28 few TRBD2 TGTGCCAGCAGCCCACGTCTAGCGGGGGGAGAGACCCAGTACTTC CASSPRLAGGETQYF
TRBJ2-7 TRBV5-4 . . TGTGCCAGCAGAACTCCGGACAACGCTTATGGGGAGCAGTACTTC CASRTPDNAYGEQYF
TRBJ2-7 TRBV28 . TRBD2 TGTGCCAGCAGTTTTAGCGGGAGGCACGAGCAGTACTTC CASSFSGRHEQYF
TRBJ2-7 TRBV6-4 few TRBD2 TGTGCCAGCAGTGACAGGGAGGGCTACGAGCAGTACTTC CASSDREGYEQYF
TRBJ2-5 TRBV5-1 once TRBD1 TGCGCCAGCAGCTTTACAGGGGGCGAGGAGACCCAGTACTTC CASSFTGGEETQYF
TRBJ2-3 TRBV7-2 . . TGTGCCAGCAGCTTATCCTATTCTAGCACAGATACGCAGTATTTT CASSLSYSSTDTQYF
TRBJ1-2 TRBV28 . TRBD1 TGTGCCAGCAGTTTATTATCTAGGGACAGAGCGATTAACTATGGCTACACCTTC CASSLLSRDRAINYGYTF
TRBJ2-5 TRBV5-1 . . TGCGCCAGCAGCTTGGTGGGGGGACAAGAGACCCAGTACTTC CASSLVGGQETQYF
TRBJ1-5 TRBV27 . . TGTGCCAGCAGCCTACAGGGAGATAAGGGCAATCAGCCCCAGCATTTT CASSLQGDKGNQPQHF
TRBJ1-6 TRBV7-3 few . TGTGCCAGCAGCTCCCAGGGTAGGGATAATTCACCCCTCCACTTT CASSSQGRDNSPLHF
TRBJ2-7 TRBV2 . . TGTGCCAGCAGTGTTGGGCTTTACGAGCAGTACTTC CASSVGLYEQYF
TRBJ2-7 TRBV9 . TRBD2 TGTGCCAGCAGCGTCGGGCTAGCGGGAATCTACGAGCAGTACTTC CASSVGLAGIYEQYF
TRBJ1-6 TRBV7-9 . . TGTGCCAGCAGCACAGTCAGTTCACCCCTCCACTTT CASSTVSSPLHF
TRBJ2-3 TRBV18 . . TGTGCCAGCTCACCTGCTCGGGATACGCAGTATTTT CASSPARDTQYF
TRBJ1-5 TRBV18 . . TGTGCCAGCTCACCACGGGGGGGAGGCAATCAGCCCCAGCATTTT CASSPRGGGNQPQHF
TRBJ2-2 TRBV6-5 . TRBD2 TGTGCCAGCACAAAGCGGGAAAACACCGGGGAGCTGTTTTTT CASTKRENTGELFF
TRBJ2-1 TRBV6-1 . . TGTGCCAGCAGTGTTCGTTGGCAGGGTAACAATGAGCAGTTCTTC CASSVRWQGNNEQFF
TRBJ1-3 TRBV10-3 . . TGTGCCATCAGTGAGAGCGGGCGGGGTTCTGGAAACACCATATATTTT CAISESGRGSGNTIYF
TRBJ2-6 TRBV28 . . TGTGCCAGCCACACTGCGGCGGCTGGGGCCAACGGCCTGACTTTC CASHTAAAGANGLTF
TRBJ1-2 TRBV6-4 . . TGTGCCAGCAGTGACGGAGTATCTGGCTACACCTTC CASSDGVSGYTF
TRBJ1-6 TRBV28 . . TGTGCCAGCAGCCCACTACAGGGACCATATAATTCACCCCTCCACTTT CASSPLQGPYNSPLHF
TRBJ1-2 TRBV7-6 . . TGTGCCAGCAGCTTAGCTCAGGGGAACTATGGCTACACCTTC CASSLAQGNYGYTF
TRBJ1-2 TRBV11-2 few . TGTGCCAGCAGCTCCAGTGAGGGCTATGGCTACACCTTC CASSSSEGYGYTF
TRBJ1-1 TRBV28 . . TGTGCCAGCAGTTTCGAGGGTCCCCCGATGAACACTGAAGCTTTCTTT CASSFEGPPMNTEAFF
TRBJ1-4 TRBV27 few . TGTGCCAGCACATCCATCGGGGAAAAACTGTTTTTT CASTSIGEKLFF
TRBJ2-7 TRBV7-8 . . TGTGCCAGCAGCTTACTACCCAGCGGCGGCTCCTACGAGCAGTACTTC CASSLLPSGGSYEQYF
TRBJ2-3 TRBV5-1 . . TGCGCCAGCAGCTTGGACGGGCCAGGGGCAGATACGCAGTATTTT CASSLDGPGADTQYF
TRBJ2-7 TRBV11-2 . . TGTGCCAGCAGCTTAGATTACGGGTACGAGCAGTACTTC CASSLDYGYEQYF
TRBJ2-2 TRBV7-3 . . TGTGCCAGCAGCTCGGTGGGAGCGAACACCGGGGAGCTGTTTTTT CASSSVGANTGELFF
TRBJ1-4 TRBV7-6 . . TGTGCCAGCAGCTTATTGGGTGGGCAGCAGCAAGAAAAACTGTTTTTT CASSLLGGQQQEKLFF
TRBJ2-3 TRBV30 . . TGTGCCTGGACCCCTAGCACAGATACGCAGTATTTT CAWTPSTDTQYF
TRBJ1-2 TRBV4-1 . TRBD1 TGCGCCAGCAGCCAACCAAAGGGACAGGTTCGTGACTATGGCTACACCTTC CASSQPKGQVRDYGYTF
TRBJ1-5 TRBV28 . . TGTGCCAGCAGTTTACAGGGCGGGGGCGGTCAGCCCCAGCATTTT CASSLQGGGGQPQHF
TRBJ2-5 TRBV2 . TRBD1 TGTGCCAGCAGCCGGGACAGGGAAGAGACCCAGTACTTC CASSRDREETQYF
TRBJ2-7 TRBV2 . . TGTGCCAGCAGTGGTTACAGGGGGGGCGAGCAGTACTTC CASSGYRGGEQYF
TRBJ2-7 TRBV21-1 . . TGTGCCAGCAGCGAACGGACTAGCAGCCTCTACGAGCAGTACTTC CASSERTSSLYEQYF
TRBJ2-7 TRBV27 . TRBD2 TGTGCCAGCAGTCTCCTACCATTAGCGGGGGCTAACTACGAGCAGTACTTC CASSLLPLAGANYEQYF
TRBJ2-5 TRBV5-1 . . TGCGCCAGCAGCCCGGACTGGGAGACCCAGTACTTC CASSPDWETQYF
TRBJ1-1 TRBV7-2 once TRBD1 TGTGCCAGCAGTTTAGGGGACAGGGGGGCCGTGGCTTTCTTT CASSLGDRGAVAFF
TRBJ2-5 TRBV4-1 . . TGCGCCAGCAGCCAAGAGGTGGTCAGGGGCAGGGAGACCCAGTACTTC CASSQEVVRGRETQYF
TRBJ2-7 TRBV9 few TRBD1 TGTGCCAGCAGCGTAGAGACAGGGGCTAGGTACGAGCAGTACTTC CASSVETGARYEQYF
TRBJ2-2 TRBV27 . TRBD2 TGTGCCAGCAGTTTGGGACCGGGGACTAGCGGGGACTACACCGGGGAGCTGTTTTTT CASSLGPGTSGDYTGELFF
TRBJ2-5 TRBV5-4 . TRBD2 TGTGCCAGCAGCGTCCCGGGACTAGCGGGGGAGACCCAGTACTTC CASSVPGLAGETQYF
TRBJ2-3 TRBV18 . . TGTGCCAGCTCACCAGGCCAGGTGCGCACAGATACGCAGTATTTT CASSPGQVRTDTQYF
TRBJ1-6 TRBV15 . . TGTGCCACCAGCAGAGATCGGGATTCACCCCTCCACTTT CATSRDRDSPLHF
TRBJ2-4 TRBV21-1 . . TGTGCCAGCAGCAAAGGGGGGGGGCCTAGCGGGAGCCTATTCTTGGCCAAAAACATTCAGTACTTC CASSKGGGPSGSLFLAKNIQYF
TRBJ2-5 TRBV19 once . TGTGCCAGTAGTACCCGAATCATCGGGGAGACCCAGTACTTC CASSTRIIGETQYF
TRBJ1-4 TRBV7-2 . . TGTGCCAGCAGCTCCAAACGGGGGGATAATGAAAAACTGTTTTTT CASSSKRGDNEKLFF